This T cell receptor beta chain was retrieved from a study of T cell clonality in common variable immunodeficiency (dated by TCRdb to the mid-2010s). Broad study findings and their caveats: Compared with healthy controls, CVID subjects showed increased TCRbeta clonality (t-test p = 0.018), a feature most characteristic of about a third of subjects. CVID subjects shared fewer TCRbeta clones with each other than healthy controls did (p < 0.0001). Despite equal DNA input, controls averaged approximately 74,000 unique sequences per sample versus about 30,000 in CVID samples. Correlations of repertoire features with clinical complications were constrained by heterogeneity among patients within the CVID cohort. It was noted by the authors that sequencing of the repertoires of T cell subpopulations would be needed to clarify the cause of the increased clonality in CVID. Fewer deletions and N-nucleotide insertions were reportedly observed in CVID TCRbeta sequences, and highly modified clones with 13 or more V deletions were reportedly absent from CVID TCRbeta sequences.

This clone came up many times. Its antigen is currently not known. The read ends 3 residues early relative to the CDR3; the germline J gene fills the gap. From the cysteine through the phenylalanine, the CDR3 covers 17 amino acids. Of the CDR3's DNA, 42 bases were read; they are in frame from base 1. From a lookup of the germline V gene (reference sequence), CDR1 and CDR2 are LNHDA and SQIVND. For this chain, trimming is 3 bases at the V end and 1 base at the J end, and the number of junction bases without a gene match is 8. Both CVID patients and healthy controls were predominantly of Caucasian heritage. Heparinized peripheral whole blood samples of about 4.5 to 9 ml were obtained from each donor. TCRbeta CDR3 repertoires were sequenced from genomic DNA of adults with common variable immune deficiency (CVID) and healthy adult controls. There were around 22 healthy adult volunteers in the control group (approximately 12 female and approximately ten male), ranging in age from about 20 to 66 years, with a mean age of about 32. Diluted blood was density-centrifuged over Hypaque 1077 or Ficoll-Paque to isolate peripheral blood mononuclear cells. Genomic DNA was obtained from unsorted mononuclear cells using either Qiagen column purification or a centrifugation-based method.

Equivalent amounts of genomic DNA from CVID and control samples were used as sequencing input. For every sample, a 60 bp segment covering the rearranged TCRbeta CDR3 region was amplified and then sequenced. The immunoSEQ assay, a bias-corrected multiplex PCR combined with high-throughput sequencing, was used to amplify TCRbeta. Processing in the source paper ran as follows. Every unique nucleotide sequence was considered a clone and was annotated with V, D and J genes, copy number and frequency. Sequences were labeled productive if in frame, and non-productive if out of frame or containing stop codons. As previously described, clonality was computed from Shannon's entropy. The predicted amino acid sequences of productive clones were used to derive mean CDR3 Kyte-Doolittle hydropathy. The R hclust function was used to hierarchically cluster scaled V gene usage with Manhattan distance and complete linkage. To assess clone sharing by CDR3 amino acid sequence, 12 repertoires per group were resampled over 100 rounds. The repertoires were screened for 65 to 75 published EBV-specific TCRbeta sequences and a few hundred published CMV-specific TCRbeta sequences. A couple of CVID samples that yielded fewer than 10,000 sequences were excluded from the analysis, so approximately 40 CVID repertoires were retained. TCRdb carries this immuneACCESS record with in-frame sequences only. Its versions omit some clonotypes, under half of them owing to an unresolved V gene in the studies checked, with the rest unexplained. That table gives V, J and clone size, and the DNA gave D and trimming. This sample contains roughly 34,000 clones, none of which is a singleton. The top ten hold under 3% of the sample.

This clonotype was obtained from a person aged 18 to 75 in good health. Material for sequencing was peripheral blood mononuclear cells. The chain links TRBV19 with TRBJ2-3, with 9 junctional bases fitting TRBD2. Incomplete CDR3 DNA: TGTGCCAGTAGTATGAGGGCGGGAGGGCCGGGCACAGATACG. The encoded protein is CASSMRAGGPGTDT. The whole CDR3 protein is CASSMRAGGPGTDTQYF. With the rest looked up from the reference TRBV19 and TRBJ2-3 genes rather than sequenced, the full variable domain is DGGITQSPKYLFRKEGQNVTLSCEQNLNHDAMYWYRQDPGQGLRLIYYSQIVNDFQKGDIAEGYSVSREKKESFPLTVTSAQKNPTAFYLCASSMRAGGPGTDTQYFGPGTRLTVL.